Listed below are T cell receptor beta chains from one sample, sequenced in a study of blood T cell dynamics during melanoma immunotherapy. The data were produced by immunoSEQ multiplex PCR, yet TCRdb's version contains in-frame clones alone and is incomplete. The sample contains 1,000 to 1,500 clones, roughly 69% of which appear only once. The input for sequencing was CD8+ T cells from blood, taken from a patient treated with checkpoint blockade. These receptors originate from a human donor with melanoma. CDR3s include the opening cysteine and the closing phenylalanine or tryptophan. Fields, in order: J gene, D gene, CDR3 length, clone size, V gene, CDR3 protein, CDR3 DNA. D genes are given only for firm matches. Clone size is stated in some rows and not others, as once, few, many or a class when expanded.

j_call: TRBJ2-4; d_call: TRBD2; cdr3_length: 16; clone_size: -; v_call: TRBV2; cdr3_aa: CASSSTSGVAKNIQYF; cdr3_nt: TGTGCCAGCAGTTCGACTAGCGGGGTAGCCAAAAACATTCAGTACTTC
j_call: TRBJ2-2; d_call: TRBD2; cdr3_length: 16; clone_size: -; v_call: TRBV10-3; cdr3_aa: CAISEGSGKRAGELFF; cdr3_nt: TGTGCCATCAGTGAGGGGAGCGGGAAGAGGGCCGGGGAGCTGTTTTTT
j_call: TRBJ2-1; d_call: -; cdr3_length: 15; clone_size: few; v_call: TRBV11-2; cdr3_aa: CASSQRGGRNNEQFF; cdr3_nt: TGTGCCAGCAGCCAGAGGGGGGGGCGAAACAATGAGCAGTTCTTC
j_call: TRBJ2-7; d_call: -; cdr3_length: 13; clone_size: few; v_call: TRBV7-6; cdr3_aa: CASSAGPNYEQYF; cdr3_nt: TGTGCCAGCAGCGCGGGACCTAACTACGAGCAGTACTTC
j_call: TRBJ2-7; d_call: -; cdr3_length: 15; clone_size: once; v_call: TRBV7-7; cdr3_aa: CASSSQGLRLYEQYF; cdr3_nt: TGTGCCAGCAGCTCCCAGGGCCTCAGGCTATACGAGCAGTACTTC
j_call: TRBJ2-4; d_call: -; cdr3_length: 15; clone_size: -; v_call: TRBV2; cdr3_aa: CASRRDGGAKNIQYF; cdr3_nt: TGTGCCAGCAGACGGGACGGTGGGGCCAAAAACATTCAGTACTTC
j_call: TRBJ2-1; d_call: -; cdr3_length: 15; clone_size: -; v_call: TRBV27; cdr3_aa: CASSSGGGSYNEQFF; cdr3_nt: TGTGCCAGCAGTTCTGGAGGGGGCTCCTACAATGAGCAGTTCTTC
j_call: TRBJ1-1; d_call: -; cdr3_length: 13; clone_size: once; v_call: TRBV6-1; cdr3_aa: CASFPLGRPEAFF; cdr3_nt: TGTGCCAGCTTCCCCTTGGGGCGCCCTGAAGCTTTCTTT
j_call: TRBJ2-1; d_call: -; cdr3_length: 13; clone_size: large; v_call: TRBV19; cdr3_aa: CASSIAGVAEQFF; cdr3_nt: TGTGCCAGTAGTATAGCGGGAGTGGCGGAGCAGTTCTTC
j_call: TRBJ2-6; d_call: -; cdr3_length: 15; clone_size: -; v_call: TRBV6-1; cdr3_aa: CASSEYISGANVLTF; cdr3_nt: TGTGCCAGCAGTGAGTATATCTCTGGGGCCAACGTCCTGACTTTC
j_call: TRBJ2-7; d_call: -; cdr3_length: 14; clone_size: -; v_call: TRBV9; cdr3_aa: CASSVDGQSYEQYF; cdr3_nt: TGTGCCAGCAGCGTAGACGGACAGTCCTACGAGCAGTACTTC
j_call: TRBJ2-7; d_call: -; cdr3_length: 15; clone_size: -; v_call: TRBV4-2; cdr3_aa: CASSQEGAGDYEQYF; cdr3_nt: TGTGCCAGCAGCCAAGAGGGGGCGGGAGACTACGAGCAGTACTTC
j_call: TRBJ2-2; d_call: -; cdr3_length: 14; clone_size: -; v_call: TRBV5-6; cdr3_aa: CASSPTANTGELFF; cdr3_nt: TGTGCCAGCAGCCCCACAGCGAACACCGGGGAGCTGTTTTTT
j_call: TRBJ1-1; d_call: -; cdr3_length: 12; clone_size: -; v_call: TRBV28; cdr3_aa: CASRQTGREAFF; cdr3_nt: TGTGCCAGCAGGCAGACGGGTAGAGAAGCTTTCTTT
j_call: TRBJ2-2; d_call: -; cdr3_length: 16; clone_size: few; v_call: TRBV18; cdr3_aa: CASSPPERWNTGELFF; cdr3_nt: TGTGCCAGCTCACCACCGGAGAGATGGAACACCGGGGAGCTGTTTTTT
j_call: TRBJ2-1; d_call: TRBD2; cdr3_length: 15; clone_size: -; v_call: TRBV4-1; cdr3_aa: CASSQVLAAYNEQFF; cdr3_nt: TGCGCCAGCAGCCAAGTGCTAGCGGCCTACAATGAGCAGTTCTTC
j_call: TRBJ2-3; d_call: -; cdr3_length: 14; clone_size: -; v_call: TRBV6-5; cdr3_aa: CASSYVKSGDTQYF; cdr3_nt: TGTGCCAGCAGTTACGTTAAATCCGGGGATACGCAGTATTTT
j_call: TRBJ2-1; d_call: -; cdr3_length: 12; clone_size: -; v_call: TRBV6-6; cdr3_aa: CASSRPYNEQFF; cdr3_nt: TGTGCCAGCAGTAGACCCTACAATGAGCAGTTCTTC
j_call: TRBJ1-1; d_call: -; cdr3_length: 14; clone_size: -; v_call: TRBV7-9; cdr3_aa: CASSLSTLATEAFF; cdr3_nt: TGTGCCAGCAGCTTAAGCACATTAGCTACTGAAGCTTTCTTT
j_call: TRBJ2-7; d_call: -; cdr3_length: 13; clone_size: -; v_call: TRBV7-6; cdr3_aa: CASSSGPNYEQYF; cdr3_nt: TGTGCCAGCAGCTCCGGGCCAAACTACGAGCAGTACTTC
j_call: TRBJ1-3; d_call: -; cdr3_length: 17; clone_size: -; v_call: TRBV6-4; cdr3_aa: CATKYRDTRPFGNTIYF; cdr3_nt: TGTGCCACTAAGTACCGGGACACAAGGCCTTTTGGAAACACCATATATTTT
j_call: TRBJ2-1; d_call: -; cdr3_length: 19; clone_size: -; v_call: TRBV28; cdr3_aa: CASSLVVREAGSTYNEQFF; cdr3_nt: TGTGCCAGCAGTTTGGTAGTTCGAGAAGCGGGCTCCACCTACAATGAGCAGTTCTTC
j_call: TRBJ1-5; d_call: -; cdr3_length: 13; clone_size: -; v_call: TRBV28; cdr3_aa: CASSHYSNQPQHF; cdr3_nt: TGTGCCAGCAGTCACTACAGTAATCAGCCCCAGCATTTT
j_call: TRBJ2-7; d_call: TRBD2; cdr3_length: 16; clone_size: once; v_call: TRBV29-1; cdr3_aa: CSVEAPAGAGGTEQYF; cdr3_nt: TGCAGCGTTGAAGCCCCCGCCGGGGCGGGAGGGACCGAGCAGTACTTC
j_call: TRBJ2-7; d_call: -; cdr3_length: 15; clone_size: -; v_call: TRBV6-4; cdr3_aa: CASSGTDTQFYEQYF; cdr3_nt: TGTGCCAGCAGTGGGACGGACACTCAATTTTACGAGCAGTACTTC
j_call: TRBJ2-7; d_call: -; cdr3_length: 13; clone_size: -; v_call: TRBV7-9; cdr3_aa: CASSDARPGEQYF; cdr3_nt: TGTGCCAGCAGTGACGCCCGACCCGGAGAGCAGTACTTC
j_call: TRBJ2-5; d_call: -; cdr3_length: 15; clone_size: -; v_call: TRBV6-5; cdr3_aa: CASSTGTLGQETQYF; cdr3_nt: TGTGCCAGCAGTACGGGGACTTTGGGCCAAGAGACCCAGTACTTC